This record concerns one T cell receptor beta chain sequence. Its antigen is not known. The data derive from a study of chemoradiotherapy in HPV16-positive cancers. CDR3 size: 13 residues. Trimming cost V 6 bases and J 4 bases, with 7 bases left between them. Per germline, CDR1 MNHEY and CDR2 SMNVEV (reference sequence). Here immunoSEQ multiplex PCR was the method, and the copy in TCRdb shows in-frame clones only, minus some. This sample has tens of thousands of clones, with around nine tenths found just once. Study-wide results and caveats: Non-HPV-specific T cells did not expand in tumors during treatment, whereas candidate HPV-specific clones and E7-related motifs did.

The sequencing here drew on blood, taken from a patient who underwent chemoradiotherapy. The clonotype comes from a human donor with HPV-associated anogenital cancer. The chain combines TRBV27 with TRBJ1-6; D is uncertain. CDR3 loop: CASRLGYNSPLHF. CDR3 sequence (DNA): TGTGCCAGCAGGCTGGGGTATAATTCACCCCTCCACTTT.